This note documents a single T cell receptor beta chain sequence. TCRdb reprocessed the 5' RACE reads, with one entry per CDR3 protein and no DNA. This listing includes some 300,000 distinct CDR3 sequences. This CDR3 region has 17 residues. Per the germline V gene, CDR1 is SGHRS and CDR2 is YFSETQ. These data come from a study of T cells expressing NK-cell markers. Study background: Sequenced donors, eight in total, included seven who were HCMV-seropositive and one who was seronegative.

The origin of this receptor is a man in his late teens or twenties in good health. The V gene is TRBV5-1, the J gene TRBJ2-2; with no DNA, the TCRdb D assignment of TRBD1 cannot be verified. The sequencing input was blood T cells: a sorted CD56 or NKG2C T cell subset, CD4+ or CD8+ T cells, or bulk PBMC T cells (not recorded which). The CDR3 sequence: CASTFSGTQKNTGELFF.